This T cell receptor beta chain is from a study of low-dose radiotherapy and immunotherapy resistance in tumors. Study as a whole: Per fraction, Cohort 2 was given 1 Gy every two weeks, accumulating a total of 13 Gy over 26 weeks.

Alpha and beta chains were covered, as first-strand cDNA relied on TRAV- and TRBV-specific primers. With a constant-region primer and a V-primer adapter, TCRs were subjected to around 18 PCR cycles of amplification. Amplifying the isolated mRNA was done by in vitro transcription. Using its own MiXCR run on the reads, TCRdb lists one record per CDR3 protein. Seen here are about 64,000 distinct CDR3 sequences, about 30% observed once, and the top ten hold about 7%. There are 12 residues in the CDR3. Trimming shortened V by 6 bases and J by 1 base, and 4 bases separated the two germline ends. Time point: before trial treatment. The donors' regimen was nivolumab, ipilimumab, aspirin, low-dose cyclophosphamide and low-dose radiotherapy.

The TCR originated in a male donor with rectosigmoid adenocarcinoma. The chain joins TRBV12-3 or TRBV12-4 to TRBJ1-5; D gene uncertain. This specimen consisted of PBMCs, obtained before treatment. CDR3 bases: TGTGCCAGCAGGGAGAGCAATCAGCCCCAGCATTTT. Its translation is CASRESNQPQHF.